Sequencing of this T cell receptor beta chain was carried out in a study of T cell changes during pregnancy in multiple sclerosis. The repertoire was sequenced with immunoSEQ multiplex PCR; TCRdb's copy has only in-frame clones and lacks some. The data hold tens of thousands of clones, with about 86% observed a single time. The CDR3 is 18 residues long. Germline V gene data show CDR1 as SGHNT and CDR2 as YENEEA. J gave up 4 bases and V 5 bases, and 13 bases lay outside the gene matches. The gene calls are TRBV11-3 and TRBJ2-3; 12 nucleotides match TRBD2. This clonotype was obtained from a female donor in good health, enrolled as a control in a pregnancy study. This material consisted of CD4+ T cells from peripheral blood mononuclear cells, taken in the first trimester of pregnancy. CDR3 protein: CASSRTSGGSLNADTQYF. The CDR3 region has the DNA TGTGCCAGCAGCCGCACTAGCGGGGGGTCCCTTAACGCAGATACGCAGTATTTT.